This entry lists 19 T cell receptor beta chains sequenced from one sample in a study of blood T cell repertoires in COVID-19. Sequencing was performed with immunoSEQ multiplex PCR; in TCRdb, only in-frame clones are kept and a portion is missing. The table shows fewer than 150,000 clones, with roughly 80% occurring only once. Sample: PBMCs or T cells enriched from blood (not recorded which). These receptors were taken from a woman in her late teens or twenties who had been exposed to COVID-19.

This chain uses TRBV27 with TRBJ2-7, with D possibly TRBD1 on 6 matching bases. This CDR3 is 14 amino acids long. Germline CDR1 is MNHEY and CDR2 is SMNVEV (reference sequence). Trimming removed 5 bases from V and 4 bases from J, with 15 bases in between. The CDR3 sequence: CASSPIRGEYEQYF. In nucleotides, the CDR3 is TGTGCCAGCAGTCCCATCAGGGGTGAGTACGAGCAGTACTTC.

This clone was seen just once. The chain recombines TRBV19 with TRBJ2-3, with 12 bases identical to TRBD2. The germline gives CDR1 LNHDA, CDR2 SQIVND (reference sequence). There are 17 residues in the CDR3. V lost 4 bases to trimming and J lost 1 base; unmatched junction nucleotides: 6. CDR3 region: CASSRLAGGIGTDTQYF. The CDR3 DNA follows: TGTGCCAGTAGTAGGCTAGCGGGAGGGATTGGCACAGATACGCAGTATTTT.

This clone appeared once. This chain links TRBV11-1 with TRBJ2-7; TRBD2 aligns across 7 bases. This CDR3 is 15 amino acids long. From germline, CDR1 is SGHAT and CDR2 FQDESV (reference sequence). With 4 bases clipped from V and 5 bases from J, the junction kept 11 bases outside the gene matches. In DNA form, the CDR3 reads TGTGCCAGCAGCTCCCCCGGGCGGGAGATGAACGAGCAGTACTTC. The encoded protein is CASSSPGREMNEQYF.

V gene TRBV7-9 combines with J gene TRBJ1-1; a weak D match, TRBD1 (5 bases). The CDR3 length is 15 residues. Germline CDR1 is SEHNR and CDR2 is FQNEAQ (reference sequence). V was pared by 5 bases and J by 1 base, with 14 bases between. Written as DNA, the CDR3 is TGTGCCAGCAGCCCTGTGGGGGGAAGGAACACTGAAGCTTTCTTT. It is translated as CASSPVGGRNTEAFF.

The rearrangement joins TRBV4-1 to TRBJ2-1, with 14 bases lining up with TRBD2. This CDR3 is 17 amino acids long. Germline CDR1 is MGHRA and CDR2 is YSYEKL. V lost 1 base, J lost 10 bases, and 9 bases stayed unmatched. DNA for the CDR3: TGCGCCAGCAGCCAAGCCCTCGGGACTAGCGGGAGAAGGGAGCAGTTCTTC. It encodes CASSQALGTSGRREQFF.

The chain links TRBV19 to TRBJ2-7, with D hard to call. This CDR3 comprises 15 residues. Germline CDR1 reads LNHDA; CDR2 reads SQIVND (reference sequence). Trimming shortened V by 1 base and J by 2 bases, and 12 bases separated the two germline ends. This chain's CDR3 is CASSIVGLAPYEQYF. Here the CDR3 DNA reads TGTGCCAGTAGTATAGTGGGCCTTGCCCCCTACGAGCAGTACTTC.

J is TRBJ2-7 and V is TRBV27, with 11 bases fitting TRBD1. V shed 2 bases, J shed 4 bases, and the junction held 4 bases outside the gene matches. CDR3 length: 15 residues. The V gene's germline CDR1 is MNHEY and CDR2 SMNVEV (reference sequence). CDR3 DNA: TGTGCCAGCAGTTTACAGGGACAGGGGGGATACGAGCAGTACTTC. This sequence encodes CASSLQGQGGYEQYF.

The chain employs TRBV2 and TRBJ2-3; a weak D match, TRBD2 (5 bases). The CDR3 consists of 17 residues. Trimming cost V 6 bases and J 0 bases, with 19 bases left between them. Germline V lookup: CDR1 SNHLY, CDR2 FYNNEI. The chain's CDR3 is CASSEIGLETSTDTQYF. DNA for the CDR3: TGTGCCAGCAGCGAGATCGGACTGGAAACTAGCACAGATACGCAGTATTTT.

The chain combines TRBV4-1 with TRBJ2-3; 8 positions agree with TRBD2. V trimming: 4 bases; J trimming: 11 bases; junction bases outside the gene matches: 14. The V gene's germline CDR1 is MGHRA and CDR2 YSYEKL. The CDR3 runs 15 residues. CDR3 amino acids: CASSLQDSVLAGQYF. The DNA for the CDR3 is TGCGCCAGCAGCCTACAAGATTCTGTCCTAGCGGGGCAGTATTTT.

This clone was detected only once. The CDR3 loop reads CASSEPGLAVNEQFF. In DNA, the CDR3 is TGTGCCAGCAGTGAACCGGGACTAGCCGTAAATGAGCAGTTCTTC. The chain joins TRBV27 to TRBJ2-1; 9 nucleotides align to TRBD2. Looked up from germline, CDR1 is MNHEY and CDR2 is SMNVEV (reference sequence). The CDR3 covers 15 residues. Unmatched junction bases numbered 9, after V lost 5 bases and J lost 7 bases.

The genes are TRBV24-1 and TRBJ2-3; weak D call: TRBD2 (6 bases). Trimming cost V 3 bases and J 6 bases, with 15 bases left between them. CDR1 KGHDR and CDR2 SFDVKD come from the germline V gene. The CDR3 runs 15 residues. CDR3 loop: CATSDPAAGWDTQYF. In DNA, the CDR3 is TGTGCCACCAGTGATCCCGCCGCGGGGTGGGATACGCAGTATTTT.

The chain joins TRBV3-1 (or the pseudogene TRBV3-2) to TRBJ2-1; 8 bases align to TRBD2. Germline CDR1 and CDR2: LGHDT and YNNKEL (reference sequence). After removal of 5 bases from V and 12 bases from J, the junction contained 6 bases not matched to a gene. The CDR3 is made up of 12 amino acids. CDR3 region: CASSVGTSGQFF. In nucleotides, the CDR3 is TGTGCCAGCAGCGTTGGGACTAGTGGGCAGTTCTTC.

This clone has only a few counts. V gene TRBV18 combines with J gene TRBJ2-1, with TRBD1 identical over 9 bases. This CDR3 has 15 amino acids. Germline loops: CDR1 KGHSH, CDR2 LQKENI. V gave up 4 bases and J gave up 6 bases; unmatched junction bases: 7. The chain's CDR3 is CASSQQGAVSNEQFF. In nucleotides, the CDR3 is TGTGCCAGCTCACAACAGGGGGCGGTAAGCAATGAGCAGTTCTTC.

The table lists this clone with a few counts. This sequence joins TRBV5-6 and TRBJ2-7, with D possibly being TRBD1 (7 bases). The V and J ends lost 4 bases and 3 bases respectively, with 17 bases between them. Germline lookup yields CDR1 SGHDT and CDR2 YYEEEE. This CDR3 spans 15 amino acids. The CDR3 bases are TGTGCCAGCAGCGCGGGGACAGTACGCGGCTACGAGCAGTACTTC. Encoded protein: CASSAGTVRGYEQYF.

J is TRBJ2-1 and V is TRBV28; D ambiguous. This CDR3 contains 14 residues. Per germline, CDR1 MDHEN and CDR2 SYDVKM. With 1 base removed from V and 5 bases from J, the gap between germline ends came to 9 bases. CDR3 nucleotides: TGTGCCAGCAGTTTATTTCTGGGCAACAATGAGCAGTTCTTC. Translated, it gives CASSLFLGNNEQFF.

This clone was recorded once. The chain is built from TRBV11-1 and TRBJ2-1; tentative D call: TRBD2 (6 bases). CDR1 is SGHAT, CDR2 FQDESV, per germline (reference sequence). CDR3 length: 15 residues. V was clipped by 5 bases and J by 5 bases, with 16 bases between them. CDR3 loop: CASSTSQPRDNEQFF. The CDR3 bases are TGTGCCAGCAGCACTAGCCAACCACGGGACAATGAGCAGTTCTTC.

The chain carries TRBV29-1 and TRBJ2-5; D may be TRBD1 (5 bases). From germline, CDR1 is SQVTM and CDR2 ANQGSEA. The CDR3 consists of 11 residues. Trimming stripped 5 bases from V and 7 bases from J, with 11 bases between. The CDR3 is CSVQGVGTQYF. The DNA for the CDR3 is TGCAGCGTTCAGGGTGTCGGGACCCAGTACTTC.

V is TRBV2 and J is TRBJ1-2, with D hard to call. Germline CDR1 reads SNHLY; CDR2 reads FYNNEI. The CDR3 runs 15 residues. V dropped 4 bases and J dropped 7 bases, with 19 bases sitting between them. The CDR3 is CASSAPRTSAGGYTF. CDR3 nucleotides: TGTGCCAGCAGTGCGCCCCGGACTTCGGCGGGTGGCTACACCTTC.

V and J are TRBV28 and TRBJ1-4; 9 bases fit TRBD1. V lost 5 bases and J lost 10; bases outside the gene matches: 8. The CDR3 sequence is 14 residues long. Germline V gives CDR1 MDHEN, CDR2 SYDVKM. CDR3 nucleotide sequence: TGTGCCAGCAGTCCTCCGGACAGGGGTGGAAAACTGTTTTTT. Its protein product is CASSPPDRGGKLFF.